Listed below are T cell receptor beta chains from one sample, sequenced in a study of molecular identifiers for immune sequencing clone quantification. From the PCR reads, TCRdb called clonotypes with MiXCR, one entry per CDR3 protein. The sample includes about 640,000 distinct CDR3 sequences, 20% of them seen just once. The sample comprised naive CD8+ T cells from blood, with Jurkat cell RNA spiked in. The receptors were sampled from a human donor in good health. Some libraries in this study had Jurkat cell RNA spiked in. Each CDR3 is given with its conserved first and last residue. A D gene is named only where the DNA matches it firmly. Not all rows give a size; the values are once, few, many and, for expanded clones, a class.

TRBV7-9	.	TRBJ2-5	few	TGTGCCAGCAGCTTAGGAGGGGAAGGGGAGACCCAGTACTTC	CASSLGGEGETQYF
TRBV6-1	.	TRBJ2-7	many	TGTGCCAGCAGGCCAGCCGCCTACGAGCAGTACTTC	CASRPAAYEQYF
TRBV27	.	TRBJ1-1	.	TGTACCAGCAGTGCAGTGAACACTGAAGCTTTCTTC	CTSSAVNTEAFF
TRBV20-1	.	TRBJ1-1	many	TGCAGTGCTAGAGATGGGGGTGATTGGACTGAAGCTTTCTTT	CSARDGGDWTEAFF
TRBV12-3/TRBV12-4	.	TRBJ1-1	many	TGTGCCAGCAGGTTTGGCACTGAAGCTTTCTTT	CASRFGTEAFF
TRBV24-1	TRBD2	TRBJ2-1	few	TGTGCCACCAGTGGTAGACTAGCCAGCTCCTACAATGAGCAGTTCTTC	CATSGRLASSYNEQFF
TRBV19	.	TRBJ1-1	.	TGTGCCAGTAGTATACAGGGGCTGTACACTGAAGCTTTCTTT	CASSIQGLYTEAFF
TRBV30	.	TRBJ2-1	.	TGTGCCTGGAGTAACGGAATTTGCAATGAGCAGTTCTTC	CAWSNGICNEQFF
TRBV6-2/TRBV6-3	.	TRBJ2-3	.	TGTGCCAGCAGTTCCAAACTTGACCATACGCAGTATTTT	CASSSKLDHTQYF
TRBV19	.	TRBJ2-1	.	TGTGCCAGTAGTATCAGTGGGGGGGGCAATGAGCGGTTCTTC	CASSISGGGNERFF
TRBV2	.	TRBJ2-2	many	TGTGCCAGCAGTGAGGGTGGCGGGGAGCTGTTTTTT	CASSEGGGELFF
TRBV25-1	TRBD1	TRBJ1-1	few	TGTGCCAGCGGCTGGGGACAGGGCGAAGCTTTCTTT	CASGWGQGEAFF
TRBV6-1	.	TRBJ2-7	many	TGTGCCAGCAGTGAAGCGGTCAACACAAAGGGGACCTACGAGCAGTACTTC	CASSEAVNTKGTYEQYF
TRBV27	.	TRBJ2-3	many	TGTGCCAGCAGTCCCTTCGGGCTTCACACAGATACGCAGTATTTT	CASSPFGLHTDTQYF
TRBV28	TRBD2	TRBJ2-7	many	TGTGCCAGCAGTTTAGAGAGACTAGCGGCCTACGAGCAGTACTTC	CASSLERLAAYEQYF
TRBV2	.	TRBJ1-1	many	TGTGCCAGCAGTGAAGGGGCTGATAGCACTGAAGCTTTCTTT	CASSEGADSTEAFF
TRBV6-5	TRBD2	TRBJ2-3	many	TGTGCCAGCAGTTACTCGGCCGGGACTAGCGTTATATCAGATACGCAGTATTTT	CASSYSAGTSVISDTQYF